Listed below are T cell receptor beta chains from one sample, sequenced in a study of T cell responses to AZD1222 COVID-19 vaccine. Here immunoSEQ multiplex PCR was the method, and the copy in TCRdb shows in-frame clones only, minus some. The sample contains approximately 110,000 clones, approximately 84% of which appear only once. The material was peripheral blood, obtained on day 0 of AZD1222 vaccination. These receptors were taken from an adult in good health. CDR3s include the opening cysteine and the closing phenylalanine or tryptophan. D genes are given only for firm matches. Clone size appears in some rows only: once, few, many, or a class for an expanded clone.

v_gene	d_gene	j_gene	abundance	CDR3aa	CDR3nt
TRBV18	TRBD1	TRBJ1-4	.	CASSPPHGQGSQSNEKLFF	TGTGCCAGCTCACCACCTCATGGACAGGGCAGCCAGTCTAATGAAAAACTGTTTTTT
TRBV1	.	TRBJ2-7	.	CTSSQACIYSTQQYF	TGCACCAGCAGCCAAGCATGCATCTACTCTACGCAGCAGTACTTC
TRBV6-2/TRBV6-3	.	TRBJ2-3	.	CASSVSPSGTDTQYF	TGTGCCAGCAGTGTCTCACCCAGCGGTACAGATACGCAGTATTTT
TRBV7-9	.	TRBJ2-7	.	CASSLGMGQGMGEQYF	TGTGCCAGCAGCTTAGGAATGGGTCAGGGAATGGGCGAGCAGTACTTC
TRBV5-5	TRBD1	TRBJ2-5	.	CASSKIGTEGGTQYF	TGTGCCAGCAGCAAAATCGGGACAGAAGGGGGGACCCAGTACTTC
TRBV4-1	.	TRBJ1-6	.	CASSPGQRINSPLHF	TGCGCCAGCAGCCCAGGACAGCGGATTAATTCACCCCTCCACTTT
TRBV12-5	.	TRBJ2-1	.	CASKGPGVYNEQFF	TGTGCTAGTAAAGGCCCAGGGGTCTACAATGAGCAGTTCTTC
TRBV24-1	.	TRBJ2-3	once	CATSSVLSTDTQYF	TGTGCCACCAGTTCGGTCTTGAGCACAGATACGCAGTATTTT
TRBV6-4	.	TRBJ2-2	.	CASSKNTGELFF	TGTGCCAGCAGTAAGAACACCGGGGAGCTGTTTTTT
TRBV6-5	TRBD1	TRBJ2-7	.	CASSYPRDRPSYEQYF	TGTGCCAGCAGTTACCCCCGGGACAGGCCCTCCTACGAGCAGTACTTC
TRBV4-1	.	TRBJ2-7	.	CASSQGLAYEQYF	TGCGCCAGCAGCCAAGGTCTCGCCTACGAGCAGTACTTC
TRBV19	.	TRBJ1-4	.	CASSIGGQDNEKLFF	TGTGCCAGTAGTATAGGTGGGCAGGATAATGAAAAACTGTTTTTT
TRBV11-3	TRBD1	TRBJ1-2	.	CASSFRQGIYGYTF	TGTGCCAGCAGCTTCCGACAGGGCATCTATGGCTACACCTTC
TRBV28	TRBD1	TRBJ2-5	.	CASTRSPSTGGFVETQYF	TGTGCCAGCACCCGAAGTCCTTCTACAGGGGGCTTCGTGGAGACCCAGTACTTC
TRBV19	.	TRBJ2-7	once	CASRRSSSYEQYF	TGTGCCAGTAGACGATCGAGCTCCTACGAGCAGTACTTC
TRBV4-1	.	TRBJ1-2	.	CASSQGQTKNYGYTF	TGCGCCAGCAGCCAAGGTCAGACAAAGAACTATGGCTACACCTTC
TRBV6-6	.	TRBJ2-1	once	CASSYTAVNEQFF	TGTGCCAGCAGTTACACAGCCGTCAATGAGCAGTTCTTC
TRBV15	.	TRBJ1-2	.	CATAAINYGYTF	TGTGCCACAGCTGCCATTAACTATGGCTACACCTTC
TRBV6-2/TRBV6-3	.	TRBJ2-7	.	CASSYQAAGGQYF	TGTGCCAGCAGTTACCAGGCTGCGGGCGGGCAGTACTTC
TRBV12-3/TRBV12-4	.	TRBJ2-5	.	CASSRNGETQYF	TGTGCCAGCAGTCGGAATGGAGAGACCCAGTACTTC
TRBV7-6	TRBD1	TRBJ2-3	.	CASSSTGSLGGDTQYF	TGTGCCAGCAGCTCGACAGGGTCCCTTGGAGGCGATACGCAGTATTTT
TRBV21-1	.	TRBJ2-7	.	CASTFLRDMNDEQYF	TGTGCCAGCACCTTTCTCCGGGACATGAACGACGAGCAGTACTTC
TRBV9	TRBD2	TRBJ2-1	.	CASTHLAGGINEQFF	TGTGCCAGCACCCATCTAGCGGGGGGTATCAATGAGCAGTTCTTC
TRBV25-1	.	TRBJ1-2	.	CASSATGGRGYGYTF	TGTGCCAGCAGTGCCACCGGCGGGCGGGGCTATGGCTACACCTTC
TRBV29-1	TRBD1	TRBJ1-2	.	CSVDAGTGTYGYTF	TGCAGCGTTGACGCTGGGACAGGGACCTATGGCTACACCTTC
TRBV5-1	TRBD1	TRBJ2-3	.	CASGGQPLDTQYF	TGCGCCAGCGGGGGACAGCCCCTGGATACGCAGTATTTT
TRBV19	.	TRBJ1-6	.	CASSLLPGQGLNSPLHF	TGTGCCAGTAGCCTCCTTCCCGGGCAGGGTTTGAATTCACCCCTCCACTTT
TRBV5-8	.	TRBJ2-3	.	CASSLTLGTDTQYF	TGTGCCAGCAGCTTGACCTTAGGCACAGATACGCAGTATTTT
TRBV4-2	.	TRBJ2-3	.	CASSPAGTRGTQYF	TGTGCCAGCAGCCCCGCGGGGACAAGGGGTACGCAGTATTTT
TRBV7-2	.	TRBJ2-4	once	CASSYRGDIQYF	TGTGCCAGCAGCTACAGAGGGGACATTCAGTACTTC
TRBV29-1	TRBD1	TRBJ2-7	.	CSVLQGAGEQYF	TGCAGCGTTCTACAGGGGGCTGGCGAGCAGTACTTC